This T cell receptor beta chain was documented in a study of OX40 agonist ivuxolimab in advanced cancers. About the research overall: Prior therapy, whether anti-PD-1, anti-PD-L1 or anti-CTLA-4, was allowed, and about 39% had some. Study-wide results and limits: Part of the nonresponder group also had normalized T-cell clonal expansion that was low. The mean number of expanded clones was higher in CD8+ T cells than in CD4+.

This clone was found once. As yet, its antigen is unknown. Only in-frame clones appear in the TCRdb table, and some are missing; sequencing was by immunoSEQ multiplex PCR. The sample includes approximately 56,000 clones, over 70% of them seen just once. Autoimmune disease history or systemic immunosuppression barred patients. V gave up 3 bases and J gave up 0 bases, with 18 bases separating them. There are 17 residues in the CDR3. Germline V CDR1 and CDR2: MDHEN, SYDVKM. Here the sequenced sample was CD4+ or CD8+ T cells sorted from blood, taken in a trial of the OX40 agonist ivuxolimab. The origin of this receptor is an adult with an advanced solid tumor such as melanoma, head and neck, liver or kidney cancer. The chain carries TRBV28 and TRBJ2-7, with D perhaps TRBD2 (5 bases). The CDR3 DNA reads as TGTGCCAGCAGTTTGCCCCCCCCTAGCAGATACTCCTACGAGCAGTACTTC. Translated: CASSLPPPSRYSYEQYF.